The source of this T cell receptor (beta chain) is a study of diagnostic markers for celiac disease. For each CDR3 protein, TCRdb gives one entry from its re-call of the reads, without DNA. This sample carries around 7,500 distinct CDR3 sequences, with 6% to 6.5% going to the ten biggest clones. The sequence derives from a human donor. This table probably holds off-target reads from a library built for another chain. Sequenced input: either unsorted cells or a sorted T cell fraction (not recorded which).

CDR3 protein: CASKPSTTGGGGYTF. The gene calls are TRBV4-2 and TRBJ1-2; TCRdb calls TRBD1, which cannot be checked without DNA. In germline, CDR1 is LGHNA, CDR2 YNFKEQ. The CDR3 length is 15 residues.